The 9 T cell receptor beta chains reported below all come from one sample, sequenced in a study of blood T cell repertoires in COVID-19. Generated by immunoSEQ multiplex PCR, the TCRdb table keeps only in-frame clones and is missing some. The data contain 190,000 or so clones, around four fifths of them singletons. Sequenced input: peripheral blood. These receptors came from a man over 45 with active or convalescent COVID-19.

The CDR3 loop reads CASSFRDYGYTF. For the CDR3, the DNA is TGTGCCAGCAGTTTTCGAGACTATGGCTACACCTTC. The chain has TRBV28 and TRBJ1-2; D is undetermined. V was pared by 3 bases and J by 3 bases, with 5 bases between. The CDR3 covers 12 residues. Per germline, CDR1 MDHEN and CDR2 SYDVKM.

The rearrangement joins TRBV19 to TRBJ2-7; a possible D gene is TRBD2 (5 bases). V was pared by 6 bases and J by 0 bases, with 12 bases between. This CDR3 has 14 amino acids. The germline V gene has CDR1 LNHDA and CDR2 SQIVND (reference sequence). CDR3 sequence reads: CASRADPSSYEQYF. CDR3 in DNA: TGTGCCAGTAGAGCGGATCCGAGCTCCTACGAGCAGTACTTC.

This chain joins TRBV6-2 or TRBV6-3 and TRBJ1-2, with TRBD1 matching over 10 bases. There are 15 residues in the CDR3. V trimming: 0 bases; J trimming: 6 bases; junction bases outside the gene matches: 4. Germline CDR1 and CDR2: MNHEY and SVGEGT. The CDR3 sequence is CASSYSSTGGNGYTF. CDR3 bases: TGTGCCAGCAGTTACTCGTCGACAGGGGGCAATGGCTACACCTTC.

The V call is TRBV29-1, the J call TRBJ1-2; TRBD1 agrees at 10 bases. CDR1 and CDR2 (germline): SQVTM, ANQGSEA. This CDR3 is 14 amino acids long. Losses at the gene ends were 6 bases for V and 2 bases for J; bases not matched to a gene: 6. The CDR3 loop reads CSVTTGQGNYGYTF. The CDR3 DNA is TGCAGCGTCACGACGGGACAGGGGAACTATGGCTACACCTTC.

The CDR3, as DNA: TGTGCCAGCAGCTTTAGTCCCGGACAGGGCAATCAGCCCCAGCATTTT. This translates into CASSFSPGQGNQPQHF. V is TRBV5-5 and J is TRBJ1-5; 7 bases map to TRBD1. Trimming at V came to 2 bases and at J to 2 bases, leaving 7 bases not matched to a gene. Germline V gives CDR1 SGHKS, CDR2 YYEKEE (reference sequence). This CDR3 region has 16 residues. Based on the CDR3 plus reference TRBV5-5 and TRBJ1-5, the full variable domain is DAGVTQSPTHLIKTRGQQVTLRCSPISGHKSVSWYQQVLGQGPQFIFQYYEKEERGRGNFPDRFSARQFPNYSSELNVNALLLGDSALYLCASSFSPGQGNQPQHFGDGTRLSIL.

This sequence joins TRBV18 and TRBJ2-2, with D perhaps matching TRBD2 (7 bases). V lost 3 bases and J lost 0, with 11 bases in between. CDR3 length: 16 amino acids. The germline gives CDR1 KGHSH, CDR2 LQKENI. The DNA of the CDR3 is TGTGCCAGCTCACCGGGGGGGCGAGCGAACACCGGGGAGCTGTTTTTT. Amino acid sequence: CASSPGGRANTGELFF.

The J gene is TRBJ2-7, the V gene TRBV27, with D hard to call. Germline lookup yields CDR1 MNHEY and CDR2 SMNVEV (reference sequence). This CDR3 has 13 amino acids. V shed 3 bases and J shed 5 bases, with 11 bases lying between them. The chain's CDR3 is CASSFPSRNEQYF. The DNA of the CDR3 is TGTGCCAGCAGTTTCCCCTCCAGAAACGAGCAGTACTTC.

This sequence joins TRBV9 and TRBJ2-3, with 8 bases identical to TRBD1. The length of the CDR3 is 15 residues. Trimming cost V 0 bases and J 2 bases; bases outside gene matches: 2. CDR1 is SGDLS, CDR2 YYNGEE, per germline. The CDR3 nucleotides are TGTGCCAGCAGCGTAGGGACAGGGACCACAGATACGCAGTATTTT. It is translated as CASSVGTGTTDTQYF.

Only a few counts were recorded for this clone. The genes are TRBV3-1 (or the pseudogene TRBV3-2) and TRBJ2-7, with 8 bases fitting TRBD1. V gave up 5 bases and J gave up 2 bases; unmatched junction bases: 2. Germline V gene lookup returns CDR1 LGHDT and CDR2 YNNKEL (reference sequence). The CDR3 consists of 13 residues. The CDR3 coding sequence is TGTGCCAGCAGCGAGACAGGGGCCTACGAGCAGTACTTC. Protein: CASSETGAYEQYF.